This TCR beta chain came from a study of tumor and adjacent non-tumor tissue in lung cancer. Remarks on this clonotype: Its matching antigen is unknown. Germline and junction disagree at one end, which may indicate a read error.

TCRbeta libraries were built with three rounds of nested PCR, modified from ARM-PCR. MiXCR, run by TCRdb on the multiplex PCR reads, gives a single entry per CDR3 protein. The table records around 99,000 distinct CDR3 sequences, roughly 80% of them present only once. Per germline, CDR1 SGHNT and CDR2 YENEEA. The CDR3 length is 15 residues. The study's findings and limits: TCR diversity was significantly greater in tumor than normal lung tissue.

This sample's RNA came from whole unsorted tissue. The source of this sequence is a woman aged 55-69 years with non-small cell lung cancer. The V call is TRBV11-3, the J call TRBJ2-2; D gene unclear. The sample consisted of lung tumor tissue. CDR3 residues: CASSPRYSNTWELFF. CDR3 nucleotide sequence: TGTGCAAGCAGCCCAAGGTACAGCAACACCTGGGAGCTGTTTTTT.